This T cell receptor beta chain was sequenced in a study of CD8+ T cells in alopecia areata. Study at large: Treated patients were given 5 to 10 mg oral tofacitinib twice daily. Treated patients received severity scores based on the percentage of scalp area affected. General study findings and limits: Under tofacitinib, fewer expanded CD8+ clones appeared among the top 100 scalp clones. One nonresponder leaves baseline CD8+ expansion's link to response uncertain.

With regard to this clone: Its matching antigen is unknown.

Treatment described: oral pan-JAK inhibitor, 5-10 mg twice daily. Germline V gene sequence: CDR1 MGHRA, CDR2 YSYEKL. The CDR3 is 15 amino acids. V lost 0 bases to trimming and J lost 6 bases, with 12 bases between them. Extraction of RNA preceded its reverse transcription into cDNA, which served as the sequencing template. Clones were sequenced by immunoSEQ multiplex PCR, and TCRdb holds only the in-frame ones, with some missing. This table holds under 350,000 clones, roughly 60% found once. This receptor was obtained from a human donor with alopecia areata. The chain has TRBV4-1 and TRBJ1-5; D remains ambiguous. This specimen was CD4+ T cells sorted from blood, taken at week 24, from a patient treated with tofacitinib. This CDR3 reads CASSQDRARGQPQHF. The CDR3 DNA sequence: TGCGCCAGCAGCCAAGACCGGGCCCGCGGTCAGCCCCAGCATTTT.